The next 10 T cell receptor beta chains were all read from a single sample in a study of T cell repertoires in cytomegalovirus infection. A single record per CDR3 protein comes from TCRdb applying MiXCR to the reads. The table has over 200,000 distinct CDR3 sequences, around 13% seen once. Sequences were obtained from PBMCs. All receptors come from a human donor in good health (CMV status not recorded). Some clones in this sample may be carry-over from other donors' samples.

The chain links TRBV7-9 to TRBJ2-1; TRBD2 matches 9 bases. The CDR3 spans 15 residues. J was trimmed by 2 bases and V by 8 bases; bases with no gene match: 7. In germline, CDR1 is SEHNR, CDR2 FQNEAQ (reference sequence). The CDR3 sequence: CASYPRGGPYNEQFF. The CDR3 coding sequence is TGTGCCAGCTACCCGCGGGGGGGGCCCTACAATGAGCAGTTCTTC.

This clonotype has just a few counts. The CDR3 region has the DNA TGTGCCAGCAGTTTTGCAGTCGGGGCCAACGTCCTGACTTTC. Translated, it gives CASSFAVGANVLTF. The rearrangement links TRBV12-3 or TRBV12-4 to TRBJ2-6; D is unresolved. The CDR3 is 14 amino acids. Between the trimmed V and J ends, which lost 3 bases and 4 bases, there was a span of 7 bases.

This clonotype was seen repeatedly, ten times or more. V is TRBV19 and J is TRBJ2-5; possible D gene TRBD1, 6 bases. V dropped 3 bases and J dropped 5 bases, with 25 bases sitting between them. This CDR3 region has 18 residues. Germline CDR1 LNHDA, CDR2 SQIVND (reference sequence). This CDR3 reads CASSIRGVGAGAGETQYF. CDR3 nucleotide sequence: TGTGCCAGTAGTATCCGAGGAGTCGGGGCAGGGGCTGGGGAGACCCAGTACTTC.

This clonotype has a handful of counts. V and J are TRBV7-9 and TRBJ2-5; perhaps D is TRBD1 or TRBD2 (5 bases each). The CDR3 totals 15 residues. V was pared by 6 bases and J by 5 bases, with 19 bases between. Germline CDR1 and CDR2: SEHNR and FQNEAQ (reference sequence). This CDR3 is CASSDFRDPGETQYF. CDR3 sequence (DNA): TGTGCCAGCAGTGATTTCCGGGACCCCGGGGAGACCCAGTACTTC.

The chain combines TRBV29-1 with TRBJ1-1; D not resolved. CDR1 and CDR2 from the germline V gene are SQVTM and ANQGSEA. This CDR3 contains 12 residues. CDR3 sequence reads: CSARSMNTEAFF. CDR3 nucleotides: TGCAGTGCCCGCTCGATGAACACTGAAGCTTTCTTT.

This clonotype was recorded at least ten times. V gene TRBV7-9 combines with J gene TRBJ2-2; 11 bases align to TRBD1. V shed 5 bases, J shed 7 bases, and the junction held 9 bases outside the gene matches. The CDR3 contains 16 residues. CDR1 is SEHNR and CDR2 is FQNEAQ in the germline V gene (reference sequence). The CDR3 is CASSPRTGGLNGELFF. The CDR3 bases are TGTGCCAGCAGCCCCCGGACAGGGGGCCTGAACGGGGAGCTGTTTTTT.

This clonotype was observed at least ten times. This chain links TRBV10-3 with TRBJ2-4; no clear D gene. The germline gives CDR1 ENHRY, CDR2 SYGVKD. V was shortened by 6 bases and J by 10 bases, with 16 bases between the two germline ends. The CDR3 spans 13 residues. The CDR3 reads CAISEASSPIQYF. As DNA, the CDR3 is TGTGCCATCAGCGAGGCCTCGTCTCCTATTCAGTACTTC.

The chain carries TRBV19 and TRBJ2-2, with D perhaps TRBD2 (6 bases). Between the trimmed V and J ends, which lost 8 bases and 2 bases, there was a span of 15 bases. Per germline, CDR1 LNHDA and CDR2 SQIVND (reference sequence). The CDR3 consists of 15 residues. This CDR3 is CASRNPGLNTGELFF. The CDR3 bases are TGTGCCAGTCGTAATCCGGGACTTAACACCGGGGAGCTGTTTTTT.

Here the CDR3 reads CASTGRDGGVGEQFF. Here the CDR3 DNA reads TGCGCCAGCACAGGCCGGGACGGCGGGGTGGGTGAGCAGTTCTTC. This chain uses TRBV5-1 with TRBJ2-1; D may be TRBD2 (6 bases). Trimming took 6 bases from V and 9 from J, leaving 22 bases between them. The CDR3 consists of 15 residues. Germline-derived CDR1 and CDR2 are SGHRS and YFSETQ.

This clonotype was observed a handful of times. V is TRBV20-1 and J is TRBJ2-7; no firm D call. V was cut by 0 bases and J by 1 base, with 13 bases left in between. There are 15 residues in the CDR3. Germline V gene lookup returns CDR1 DFQATT and CDR2 SNEGSKA (reference sequence). The CDR3 region has the DNA TGCAGTGCTAGAGATCCGGCTACCACTTCCTACGAGCAGTACTTC. It codes for CSARDPATTSYEQYF.